This T cell receptor (beta chain) was identified in a study of blood T cell repertoires in COVID-19. Study context: Samples taken during acute and convalescent COVID-19 were collected in the United States, Italy and Spain. The cDNA or gDNA used as material had been derived from T cells, B-cell-depleted T cells, or PBMCs.

The V end was cut by 4 bases, the J end by 3 bases, with 10 bases between. Looked up from germline, CDR1 is MRHNA and CDR2 is SNTAGT. The CDR3 runs to 15 residues. Per the original data handling: Amplification of reference gene primers provided the estimated nucleated cell counts. The assay was immunoSEQ multiplex PCR, and TCRdb's table has in-frame clones only and misses some. V, J and clone size were drawn from that table, and D and trimming were deduced from the DNA. Found here are tens of thousands of clones, approximately 86% of them singletons; the top ten hold about 15%. The sequence derives from a male donor with acute or convalescent COVID-19. The sequencing sample was made of peripheral blood. The rearrangement links TRBV6-4 to TRBJ1-6; the D is unclear. CDR3 DNA: TGTGCCAGCAGTGCATCGGGGAACTATAATTCACCCCTCCACTTT. Protein sequence: CASSASGNYNSPLHF.